This TCR beta chain emerged from a study of Ad26.COV2.S vaccination and SARS-CoV-2 variants. This clone was seen a single time. Antigen specificity is unknown. Profiling relied on immunoSEQ multiplex PCR, and the TCRdb table lists in-frame clones only, not all of them. The sample carries over 110,000 clones, around 86% recorded once. The V end was cut by 2 bases, the J end by 4 bases, with 11 bases between. The CDR3 consists of 14 residues. CDR1 and CDR2 from the germline V gene are MNHNY and SVGAGI (reference sequence). Study results and caveats: From the TCR breadth and depth analyses, total T cell responses may have been underestimated.

Source: peripheral blood, taken after recovery from COVID-19. This TCR was sampled from a human donor who had recovered from COVID-19. This chain connects TRBV6-6 to TRBJ1-2, with no clear D. The CDR3 loop is CASSYGVPFYGYTF. The CDR3 DNA follows: TGTGCCAGCAGTTACGGGGTACCCTTCTATGGCTACACCTTC.